A selection of T cell receptor beta chains follows, all from one sample in a study of cytomegalovirus exposure and HLA in healthy donors. The assay was immunoSEQ multiplex PCR, and TCRdb's table has in-frame clones only and misses some. The sample has 120,000 to 150,000 clones; about 91% are singletons. Sequencing input: PBMCs. The receptor source for this set is a young man in good health and CMV-seropositive. The CDR3 runs from the conserved cysteine through the conserved F or W. D genes are given only for firm matches. Size tells how often a clone was seen (once, few, many) or the class of an expanded clone, and some rows leave it out.

v_gene	len	d_gene	j_gene	abundance	CDR3aa	CDR3nt
TRBV15	14	.	TRBJ1-5	.	CATSSEGWGQPQHF	TGTGCCACCAGCAGTGAGGGATGGGGTCAGCCCCAGCATTTT
TRBV29-1	13	TRBD1	TRBJ1-1	.	CSVDRQGNTEAFF	TGCAGCGTTGACCGACAGGGTAACACTGAAGCTTTCTTT
TRBV5-6	12	.	TRBJ2-7	few	CASSPWGGQVSF	TGTGCCAGCAGCCCCTGGGGAGGCCAAGTTTCTTTC
TRBV19	17	TRBD1	TRBJ2-4	.	CASSISGTGITKNIQYF	TGTGCCAGTAGTATCTCCGGGACAGGGATAACCAAAAACATTCAGTACTTC
TRBV28	16	TRBD1	TRBJ1-5	.	CASNTGTGVVGQPQHF	TGTGCCAGCAATACCGGGACAGGGGTTGTTGGACAGCCCCAGCATTTT
TRBV14	16	.	TRBJ1-6	.	CASSQGPGIYNSPLHF	TGTGCCAGCAGCCAAGGACCCGGGATCTATAATTCACCCCTCCACTTT
TRBV11-3	11	TRBD2	TRBJ2-7	.	CAIRTSREQYF	TGTGCCATCCGGACTAGCCGCGAGCAGTACTTC
TRBV30	14	TRBD1	TRBJ1-2	.	CACATGTGGRGYTF	TGTGCCTGTGCTACCGGGACAGGGGGCCGTGGCTACACCTTC
TRBV5-1	15	.	TRBJ2-5	.	CASSFQTGAKETQYF	TGCGCCAGCAGCTTCCAGACAGGAGCTAAAGAGACCCAGTACTTC
TRBV5-1	15	.	TRBJ1-3	.	CASSLESVGQNTIYF	TGCGCCAGCAGCTTGGAATCGGTGGGCCAAAACACCATATATTTT
TRBV5-1	13	.	TRBJ2-7	.	CASSFGGGSEQYF	TGCGCCAGCAGCTTCGGAGGGGGCAGCGAGCAGTACTTC
TRBV6-5	12	TRBD1	TRBJ2-5	once	CASRGQGSTQYF	TGTGCCAGCAGGGGACAGGGGTCTACCCAGTACTTC
TRBV18	15	TRBD1	TRBJ2-1	.	CASSPQTGAYNEQFF	TGTGCCAGCTCACCACAGACAGGGGCGTACAATGAGCAGTTCTTC
TRBV7-8	15	TRBD1	TRBJ1-1	.	CASSLPRDRGTEAFF	TGTGCCAGCAGCTTACCCCGGGACAGGGGCACTGAAGCTTTCTTT
TRBV7-2	13	.	TRBJ1-2	once	CASSPFGGLGYTF	TGTGCCAGCAGCCCTTTTGGAGGGCTTGGCTACACCTTC
TRBV30	14	.	TRBJ2-5	.	CAWSPGHFQETQYF	TGTGCCTGGAGTCCGGGACATTTCCAAGAGACCCAGTACTTC
TRBV4-2	16	TRBD2	TRBJ2-5	.	CASSPRNGGAAETQYF	TGTGCCAGCAGCCCCCGCAACGGGGGGGCCGCGGAGACCCAGTACTTC
TRBV30	11	.	TRBJ2-7	.	CAWSNLREQYF	TGTGCCTGGAGCAATCTACGGGAGCAGTACTTC
TRBV4-2	17	.	TRBJ2-3	few	CASSQDSPWGGTDTQYF	TGTGCCAGCAGCCAAGATTCCCCTTGGGGAGGCACAGATACGCAGTATTTT
TRBV9	13	TRBD1	TRBJ1-1	.	CASSAGTGDYAFF	TGTGCCAGCAGCGCTGGGACAGGGGACTATGCTTTCTTT
TRBV5-1	14	TRBD1	TRBJ1-1	.	CASSLGTADYEAFF	TGCGCCAGCAGCTTAGGGACAGCCGACTATGAAGCTTTCTTT
TRBV7-9	16	.	TRBJ1-1	once	CASSWSTLISNTEAFF	TGTGCCAGCAGCTGGTCCACCCTAATATCAAACACTGAAGCTTTCTTT
TRBV11-2	12	.	TRBJ2-3	.	CASSPQGDTQYF	TGTGCCAGCAGCCCCCAGGGAGATACGCAGTATTTT
TRBV19	16	TRBD1	TRBJ1-5	.	CASSDPRGPSNQPQHF	TGTGCCAGTAGTGACCCAAGGGGGCCCAGCAATCAGCCCCAGCATTTT
TRBV5-4	15	TRBD2	TRBJ2-1	.	CASSFPGLVYNEQFF	TGTGCCAGCAGCTTCCCGGGACTAGTATACAATGAGCAGTTCTTC
TRBV11-2	14	.	TRBJ2-7	.	CASSPNSQSYEQYF	TGTGCCAGCAGCCCAAACTCCCAATCCTACGAGCAGTACTTC
TRBV14	15	TRBD1	TRBJ2-7	.	CASSQHGTGSTEQYF	TGTGCCAGCAGCCAGCACGGGACAGGGTCAACCGAGCAGTACTTC
TRBV7-7	16	TRBD1	TRBJ2-5	.	CASSSFPGQGRETQYF	TGTGCCAGCAGTTCCTTCCCGGGACAGGGGAGGGAGACCCAGTACTTC
TRBV7-3	15	.	TRBJ2-6	.	CASSLTNSGANVLTF	TGTGCCAGCAGCTTAACTAACTCTGGGGCCAACGTCCTGACTTTC
TRBV7-9	13	.	TRBJ2-1	.	CASSLERSFQQFF	TGTGCCAGCAGCTTAGAGCGGAGTTTTCAGCAGTTCTTC
TRBV7-9	15	.	TRBJ2-7	.	CASSGDWGSSYEQYF	TGTGCCAGCAGCGGGGACTGGGGATCCTCCTACGAGCAGTACTTC
TRBV9	14	TRBD1	TRBJ1-1	.	CASSGQGINTEAFF	TGTGCCAGCAGCGGACAGGGAATAAACACTGAAGCTTTCTTT
TRBV2	13	TRBD2	TRBJ2-1	.	CASGREGPDEQFF	TGTGCCAGCGGGAGGGAGGGCCCCGATGAGCAGTTCTTC
TRBV4-2	15	TRBD2	TRBJ2-7	once	CASSQEAGGGYEQYF	TGTGCCAGCAGCCAAGAAGCGGGAGGGGGTTACGAGCAGTACTTC
TRBV4-2	18	TRBD1	TRBJ1-5	.	CASSHVGDSGGSNQPQHF	TGTGCCAGCAGCCATGTTGGAGACTCAGGGGGCAGCAATCAGCCCCAGCATTTT
TRBV11-3	14	.	TRBJ1-5	once	CASSAGYSNQPQHF	TGTGCCAGCAGTGCAGGGTATAGCAATCAGCCCCAGCATTTT
TRBV27	15	.	TRBJ1-1	.	CASSPRTNSNTEAFF	TGTGCCAGCAGTCCTCGGACAAATAGCAACACTGAAGCTTTCTTT
TRBV4-1	20	TRBD2	TRBJ2-7	.	CASSQERRGLAGVLPGEQYF	TGCGCCAGCAGCCAAGAAAGGAGGGGACTAGCGGGAGTATTACCGGGCGAGCAGTACTTC
TRBV9	14	TRBD1	TRBJ2-7	.	CASSLGTGSYEQYF	TGTGCCAGCAGCTTGGGGACAGGTTCTTACGAGCAGTACTTC
TRBV25-1	16	.	TRBJ1-1	.	CASSELGTGRTTEAFF	TGTGCCAGCAGTGAATTAGGAACAGGGCGGACCACTGAAGCTTTCTTT
TRBV30	11	.	TRBJ2-7	.	CAWTGRNEQYF	TGTGCCTGGACAGGGAGGAACGAGCAGTACTTC
TRBV2	14	.	TRBJ2-7	.	CASSPSGVSYEQYF	TGTGCCAGCAGTCCCAGCGGCGTTTCCTACGAGCAGTACTTC
TRBV29-1	13	.	TRBJ2-1	.	CSVEGYSLNEQFF	TGCAGCGTTGAAGGCTACTCTTTGAATGAGCAGTTCTTC
TRBV5-1	13	.	TRBJ1-1	.	CASSWEGNTEAFF	TGCGCCAGCAGCTGGGAGGGGAACACTGAAGCTTTCTTT